The TCR beta chain under discussion was sequenced for a study of blood T cell repertoires in COVID-19 (dated by TCRdb to 2020 to 2022). Regarding the research as a whole: Samples from collaborators originated in the United States, Italy and Spain and spanned both the acute and convalescent phases of COVID-19. A freely available public database, intended as a resource for researchers studying the immune response to SARS-CoV-2, is where the repertoires were released. The samples were drawn from the first 160 participants of the ongoing ImmuneRACE study and from 950 to 1,500 subjects provided by 6 global collaborators. Deeply sampled blood TCRbeta repertoires from subjects exposed to, actively infected with, or recovered from COVID-19 were included in the dataset. The sample metadata nearly always contained a de-identified subject ID, COVID-19 status, age in years and sex. Where available, HLA class I and class II types were obtained from metadata supplied by the sample provider rather than from assay-based typing. The material from the prospective study consisted of cDNA or gDNA derived from T cells, B-cell-depleted T cells, or PBMCs.

The paper as a whole reports these results and caveats: The quantity of clinical and demographic metadata differed by source and by participant and was supplied without curation.

A second Seattle source provided samples from volunteer blood donors who had recovered from COVID-19. Whole blood was collected in K2EDTA tubes by collaborating institutions according to the institutions' own protocols. Collaborator samples were shipped for TCRbeta analysis as frozen whole blood, isolated PBMCs, or DNA extracted from either sample type. With respect to this clone: The antigen it binds to is not known. Base qualities are not at hand, and no much larger clone is one base apart.

TCRbeta CDR3 regions were amplified from genomic DNA by means of the immunoSEQ Assay, a bias-controlled multiplex PCR. From the authors' description of their analysis: Nucleated cell counts per sample were estimated from amplification of reference gene primers within the assay. Sequence reads were collapsed and filtered to measure the absolute abundance of every unique TCRbeta CDR3 rearrangement. For each sample, productive Simpson clonality was calculated by taking the square root of Simpson's diversity index across productive rearrangements. TCRdb re-hosts the immuneACCESS table, in-frame sequences only. Its copies lack some clones; in the studies checked, an unresolved V gene accounts for under half of them, and the cause for the rest is not known. V, J and clone size derive from that table, while D and trimming were established from the DNA sequence. Here the sample has about 250,000 clones; more than 75% occur a single time. The ten largest clones capture approximately 1.5% of the sample.

The clonotype was recovered from a woman in her fifties or sixties who had recovered from COVID-19. Sequencing used peripheral blood.

The CDR3 here reads CSADRGKEQYF. The DNA sequence follows: TGCAGTGCTGACAGGGGGAAAGAGCAGTACTTC. This chain joins TRBV20-1 to TRBJ2-7, and 9 bases in between align with TRBD1. V is pruned by 5 bases and J by 7 bases, leaving 3 bases of the junction without a gene match. Spanning cysteine to phenylalanine, the CDR3 consists of 11 amino acids. Left in the record is the CDR3 DNA by itself, 33 bases read in frame from the first base. Based on the germline V gene (reference sequence), the CDR1 and CDR2 sequences are DFQATT and SNEGSKA.